The sequence of this TCR beta chain was determined in a study of early stage breast cancer tumors. Overall study context: Eight ER+/PR+/HER2- tumors were invasive ductal; a few were invasive lobular.

Sequenced by immunoSEQ multiplex PCR; TCRdb stores in-frame clones only, minus some. The sample includes 60,000 to 75,000 clones, 65% to 85% of them seen just once. Study-wide points: In about 90% of the 16 patients, blood comparison separated tumor from normal breast.

The germline CDR1 and CDR2 sequences are SGHAT and FQNNGV. The CDR3 loop spans 16 amino acids. J gave up 0 bases and V 2 bases, and 2 bases lay outside the gene matches. For this clone: Its specificity is unknown.

The chain is built from TRBV11-2 and TRBJ1-4; 8 bases line up with TRBD1. The clonotype was recovered from a middle-aged person with breast cancer. Input material: blood. The DNA for the CDR3 is TGTGCCAGCAGCTTAACGACAGGGGCAACTAATGAAAAACTGTTTTTT. It is translated as CASSLTTGATNEKLFF. Full variable domain (outside the CDR3, taken from reference TRBV11-2 and TRBJ1-4): EAGVAQSPRYKIIEKRQSVAFWCNPISGHATLYWYQQILGQGPKLLIQFQNNGVVDDSQLPKDRFSAERLKGVDSTLKIQPAKLEDSAVYLCASSLTTGATNEKLFFGSGTQLSVL.